This TCR beta chain was captured by sequencing in a study of STAT5B mutations in CD4+ large granular lymphocyte leukemia. Germline V gene sequence: CDR1 SGHTA, CDR2 FQGNSA. The CDR3 runs 16 residues. With V trimmed by 4 bases and J by 0 bases, 7 bases remained unmatched. Only in-frame clones appear in the TCRdb table, and some are missing; sequencing was by immunoSEQ multiplex PCR. The table shows around 29,000 clones, with roughly 84% occurring only once. The TCR was taken from a human donor in good health. Sequencing input: CD4+ T cells from blood buffy coats. This chain joins TRBV7-2 and TRBJ2-3; 7 bases line up with TRBD1. The CDR3 DNA sequence: TGTGCCAGCAGCTACAGGGGCGGGTCCAGCACAGATACGCAGTATTTT. Protein: CASSYRGGSSTDTQYF. Variable domain in full (rest from reference TRBV7-2 and TRBJ2-3): GAGVSQSPSNKVTEKGKDVELRCDPISGHTALYWYRQSLGQGLEFLIYFQGNSAPDKSGLPSDRFSAERTGGSVSTLTIQRTQQEDSAVYLCASSYRGGSSTDTQYFGPGTRLTVL.